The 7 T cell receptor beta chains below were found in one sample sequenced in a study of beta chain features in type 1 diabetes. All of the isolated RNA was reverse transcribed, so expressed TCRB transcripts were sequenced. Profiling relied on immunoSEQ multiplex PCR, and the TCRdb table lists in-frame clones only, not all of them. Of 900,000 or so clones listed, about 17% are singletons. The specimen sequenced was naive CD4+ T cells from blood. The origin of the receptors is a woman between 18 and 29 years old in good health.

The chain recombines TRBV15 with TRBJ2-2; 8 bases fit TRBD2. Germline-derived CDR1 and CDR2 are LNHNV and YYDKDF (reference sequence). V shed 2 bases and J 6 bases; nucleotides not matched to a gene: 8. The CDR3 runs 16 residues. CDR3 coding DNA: TGTGCCACCAGCAGATATCCGGGACTAGTCCCCGGGGAGCTGTTTTTT. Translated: CATSRYPGLVPGELFF.

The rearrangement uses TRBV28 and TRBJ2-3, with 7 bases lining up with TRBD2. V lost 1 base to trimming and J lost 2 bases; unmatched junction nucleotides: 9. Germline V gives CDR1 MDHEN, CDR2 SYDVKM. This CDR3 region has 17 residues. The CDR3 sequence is CASSLSRGRYPTDTQYF. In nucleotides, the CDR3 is TGTGCCAGCAGTTTATCGCGCGGGAGATACCCCACAGATACGCAGTATTTT.

The CDR3 DNA follows: TGTGCCAGCAGCTTCACCCCTAGCGGATCCACCGGGGAGCTGTTTTTT. This translates into CASSFTPSGSTGELFF. V usage is TRBV5-6 and J usage is TRBJ2-2; 7 bases are a match to TRBD2. V gave up 2 bases and J gave up 4 bases; unmatched junction bases: 8. Germline V CDR1 and CDR2: SGHDT, YYEEEE. This CDR3 is built from 16 residues.

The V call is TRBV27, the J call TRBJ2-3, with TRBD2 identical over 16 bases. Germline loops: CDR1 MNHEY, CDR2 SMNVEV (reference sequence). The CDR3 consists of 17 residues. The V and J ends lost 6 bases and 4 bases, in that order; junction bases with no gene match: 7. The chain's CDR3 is CASRGLAGGLGADTQYF. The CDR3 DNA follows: TGTGCCAGCAGGGGACTAGCGGGAGGGCTAGGGGCAGATACGCAGTATTTT.

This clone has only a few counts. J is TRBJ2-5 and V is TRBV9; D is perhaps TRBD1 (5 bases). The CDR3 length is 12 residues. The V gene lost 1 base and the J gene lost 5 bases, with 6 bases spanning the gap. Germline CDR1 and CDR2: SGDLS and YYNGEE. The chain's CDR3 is CASSVSGETQYF. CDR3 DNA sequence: TGTGCCAGCAGCGTATCAGGGGAGACCCAGTACTTC.

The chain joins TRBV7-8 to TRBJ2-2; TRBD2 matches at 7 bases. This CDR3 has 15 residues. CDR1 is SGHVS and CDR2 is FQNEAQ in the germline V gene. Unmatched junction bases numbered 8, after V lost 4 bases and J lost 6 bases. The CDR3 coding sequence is TGTGCCAGCAGCTCCGGCGGGAGATCGGCCGGGGAGCTGTTTTTT. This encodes CASSSGGRSAGELFF.

The CDR3 DNA is TGTGCCATCAGTGAGTCCCCGGGGCCCTACGAGCAGTACTTC. Protein sequence: CAISESPGPYEQYF. This chain connects TRBV10-3 to TRBJ2-5; D is tentatively TRBD1 or TRBD2 (5 bases each). The assigned J gene may be wrong: the sequence end matches TRBJ2-7 better. This CDR3 comprises 14 residues. Per germline, CDR1 ENHRY and CDR2 SYGVKD.